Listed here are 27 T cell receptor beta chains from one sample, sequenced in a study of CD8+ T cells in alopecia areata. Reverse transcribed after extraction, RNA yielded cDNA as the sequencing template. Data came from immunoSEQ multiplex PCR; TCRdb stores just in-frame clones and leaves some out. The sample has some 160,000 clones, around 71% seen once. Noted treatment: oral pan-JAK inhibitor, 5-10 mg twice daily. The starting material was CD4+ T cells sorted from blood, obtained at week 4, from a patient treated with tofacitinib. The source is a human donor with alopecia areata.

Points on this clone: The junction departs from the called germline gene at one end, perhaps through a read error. CDR3 protein: CASSESLAALLDF. DNA for the CDR3: TGTGCCAGCAGTGAAAGCCTAGCGGCTTTGTTGGACTTC. This chain uses TRBV2 with TRBJ2-7, with 7 bases aligning to TRBD2. CDR1 SNHLY and CDR2 FYNNEI come from the germline V gene. This CDR3 has 13 residues.

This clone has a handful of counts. CDR3 nucleotide sequence: TGTGCCAGCCGCCTAGCGGGGGGGCACGATGAGCAGTTCTTC. This gives the protein CASRLAGGHDEQFF. The chain employs TRBV27 and TRBJ2-1, with 12 nucleotides matching TRBD2. This CDR3 is built from 14 residues. V shed 8 bases, J shed 8 bases, and the junction held 7 bases outside the gene matches. Looked up from germline, CDR1 is MNHEY and CDR2 is SMNVEV (reference sequence).

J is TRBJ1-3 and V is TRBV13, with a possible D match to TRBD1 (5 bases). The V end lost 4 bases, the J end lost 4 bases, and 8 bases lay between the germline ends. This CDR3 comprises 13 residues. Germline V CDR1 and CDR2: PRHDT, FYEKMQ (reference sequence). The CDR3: CASSSGLGNTIYF. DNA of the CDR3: TGTGCCAGCAGCTCAGGGTTGGGAAACACCATATATTTT.

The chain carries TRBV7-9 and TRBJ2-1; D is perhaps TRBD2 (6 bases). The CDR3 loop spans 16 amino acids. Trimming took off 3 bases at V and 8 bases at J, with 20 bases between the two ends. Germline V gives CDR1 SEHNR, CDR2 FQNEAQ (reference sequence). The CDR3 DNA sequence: TGTGCCAGCAGCTTTGTCAGCGGGTCCCTTGAGGATGAGCAGTTCTTC. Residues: CASSFVSGSLEDEQFF.

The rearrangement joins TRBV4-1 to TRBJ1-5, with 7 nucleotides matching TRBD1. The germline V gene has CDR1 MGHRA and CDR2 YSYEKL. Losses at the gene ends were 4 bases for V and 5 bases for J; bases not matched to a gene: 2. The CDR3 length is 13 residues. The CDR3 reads CASSPGTDQPQHF. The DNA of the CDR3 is TGCGCCAGCAGCCCCGGGACAGATCAGCCCCAGCATTTT.

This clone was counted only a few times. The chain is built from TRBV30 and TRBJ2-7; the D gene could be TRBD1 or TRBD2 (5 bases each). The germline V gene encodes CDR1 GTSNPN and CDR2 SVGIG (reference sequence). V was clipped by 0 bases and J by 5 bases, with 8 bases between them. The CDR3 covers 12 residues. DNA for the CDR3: TGTGCCTGGAGTGTCGGGGCCCACGAGCAGTACTTC. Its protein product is CAWSVGAHEQYF.

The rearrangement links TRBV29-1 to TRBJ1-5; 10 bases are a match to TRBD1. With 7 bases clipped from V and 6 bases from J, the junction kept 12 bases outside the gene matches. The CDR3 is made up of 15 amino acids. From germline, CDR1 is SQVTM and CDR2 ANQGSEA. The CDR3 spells CSAVSGTGAGQPQHF. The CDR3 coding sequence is TGCAGCGCCGTCTCCGGGACAGGGGCTGGTCAGCCCCAGCATTTT.

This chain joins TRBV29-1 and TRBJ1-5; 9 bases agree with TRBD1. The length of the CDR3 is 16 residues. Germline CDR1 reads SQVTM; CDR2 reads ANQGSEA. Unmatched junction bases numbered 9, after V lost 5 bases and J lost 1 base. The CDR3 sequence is CSVYLSGQGSNQPQHF. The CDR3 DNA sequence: TGCAGCGTTTACCTCTCGGGACAGGGAAGCAATCAGCCCCAGCATTTT.

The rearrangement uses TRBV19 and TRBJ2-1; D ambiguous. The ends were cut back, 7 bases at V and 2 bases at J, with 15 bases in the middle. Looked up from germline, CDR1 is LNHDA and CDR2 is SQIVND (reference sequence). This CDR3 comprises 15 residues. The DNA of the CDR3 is TGTGCCAGTAAAGAACATTCCCTAACCTACAATGAGCAGTTCTTC. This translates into CASKEHSLTYNEQFF.

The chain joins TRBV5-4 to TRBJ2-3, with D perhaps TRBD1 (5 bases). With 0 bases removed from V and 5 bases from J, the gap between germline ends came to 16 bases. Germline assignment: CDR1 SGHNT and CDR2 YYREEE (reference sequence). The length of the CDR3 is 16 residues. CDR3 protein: CASSLEGLGSLDTQYF. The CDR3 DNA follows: TGTGCCAGCAGCTTGGAGGGGTTAGGCAGTCTAGATACGCAGTATTTT.

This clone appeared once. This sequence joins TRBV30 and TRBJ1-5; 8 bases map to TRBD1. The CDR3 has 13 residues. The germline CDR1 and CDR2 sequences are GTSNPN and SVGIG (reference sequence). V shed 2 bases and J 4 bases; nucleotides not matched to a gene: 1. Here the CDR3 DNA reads TGTGCCTGGAGTAACAGGGGGAATCAGCCCCAGCATTTT. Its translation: CAWSNRGNQPQHF. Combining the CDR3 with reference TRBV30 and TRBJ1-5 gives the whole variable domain SQTIHQWPATLVQPVGSPLSLECTVEGTSNPNLYWYRQAAGRGLQLLFYSVGIGQISSEVPQNLSASRPQDRQFILSSKKLLLSDSGFYLCAWSNRGNQPQHFGDGTRLSIL.

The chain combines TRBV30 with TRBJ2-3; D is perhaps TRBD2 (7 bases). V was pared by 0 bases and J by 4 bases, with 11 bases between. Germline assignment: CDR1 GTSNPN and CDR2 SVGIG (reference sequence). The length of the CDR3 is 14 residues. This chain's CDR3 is CAWSVGGGADTQYF. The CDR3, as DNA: TGTGCCTGGAGTGTAGGAGGGGGGGCAGATACGCAGTATTTT.

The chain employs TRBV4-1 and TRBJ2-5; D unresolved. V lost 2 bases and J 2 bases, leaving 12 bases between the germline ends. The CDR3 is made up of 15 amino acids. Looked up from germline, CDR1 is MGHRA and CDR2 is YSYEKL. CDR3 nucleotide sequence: TGCGCCAGCAGCCAAAACGGTCATGTGCAAGAGACCCAGTACTTC. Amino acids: CASSQNGHVQETQYF.

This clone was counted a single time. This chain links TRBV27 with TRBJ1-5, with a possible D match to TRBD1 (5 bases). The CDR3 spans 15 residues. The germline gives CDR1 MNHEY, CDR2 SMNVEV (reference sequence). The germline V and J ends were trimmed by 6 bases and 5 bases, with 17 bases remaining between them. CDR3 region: CASRRGAQRDQPQHF. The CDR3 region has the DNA TGTGCCAGCAGAAGAGGGGCCCAGAGGGATCAGCCCCAGCATTTT.

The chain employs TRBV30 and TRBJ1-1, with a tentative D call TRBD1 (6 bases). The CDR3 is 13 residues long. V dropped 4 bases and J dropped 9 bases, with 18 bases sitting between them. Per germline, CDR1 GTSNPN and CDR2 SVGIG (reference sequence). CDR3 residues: CAWTPGGVRQAFF. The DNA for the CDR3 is TGTGCCTGGACCCCCGGGGGCGTCCGACAAGCTTTCTTT.

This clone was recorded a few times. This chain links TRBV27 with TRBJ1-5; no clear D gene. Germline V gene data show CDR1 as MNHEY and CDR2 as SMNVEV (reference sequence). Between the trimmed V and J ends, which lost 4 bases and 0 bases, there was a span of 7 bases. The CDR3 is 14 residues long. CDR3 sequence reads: CASSSDYSNQPQHF. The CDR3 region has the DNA TGTGCCAGCAGTTCCGATTATAGCAATCAGCCCCAGCATTTT.

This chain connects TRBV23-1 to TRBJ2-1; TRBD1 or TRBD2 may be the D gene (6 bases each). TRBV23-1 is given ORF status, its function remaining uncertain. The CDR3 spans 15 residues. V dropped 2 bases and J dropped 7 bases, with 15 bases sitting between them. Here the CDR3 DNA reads TGCGCCAGCAGTCAACCCGGGGGCGGCAAAAATGAGCAGTTCTTC. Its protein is CASSQPGGGKNEQFF.

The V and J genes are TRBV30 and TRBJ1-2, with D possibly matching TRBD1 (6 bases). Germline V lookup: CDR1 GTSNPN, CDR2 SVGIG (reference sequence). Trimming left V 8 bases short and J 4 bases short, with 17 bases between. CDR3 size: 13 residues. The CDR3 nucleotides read TGTGCCACCTCCGGGGGGCGAGTCTATGGCTACACCTTC. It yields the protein CATSGGRVYGYTF.

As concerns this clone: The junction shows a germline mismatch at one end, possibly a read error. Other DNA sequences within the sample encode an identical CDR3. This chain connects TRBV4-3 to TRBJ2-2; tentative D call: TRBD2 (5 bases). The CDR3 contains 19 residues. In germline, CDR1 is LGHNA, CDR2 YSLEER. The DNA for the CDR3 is TGCGCCAGCAGCCCCTTTAAGCCCACCGTAGGCGAATACACCGGGGAACTGTTTTTT. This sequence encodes CASSPFKPTVGEYTGELFF.

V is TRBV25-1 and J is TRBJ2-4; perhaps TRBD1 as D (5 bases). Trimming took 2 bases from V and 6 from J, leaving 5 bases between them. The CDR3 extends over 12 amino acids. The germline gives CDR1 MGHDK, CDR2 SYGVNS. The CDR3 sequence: CASSEQGNIQYF. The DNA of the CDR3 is TGTGCCAGCAGTGAACAGGGAAACATTCAGTACTTC. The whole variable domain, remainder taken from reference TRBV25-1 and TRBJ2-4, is EADIYQTPRYLVIGTGKKITLECSQTMGHDKMYWYQQDPGMELHLIHYSYGVNSTEKGDLSSESTVSRIRTEHFPLTLESARPSHTSQYLCASSEQGNIQYFGAGTRLSVL.

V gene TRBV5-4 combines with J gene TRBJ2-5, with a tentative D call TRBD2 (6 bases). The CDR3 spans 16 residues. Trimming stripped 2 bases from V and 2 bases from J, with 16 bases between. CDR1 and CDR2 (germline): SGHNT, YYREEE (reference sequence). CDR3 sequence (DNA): TGTGCCAGCAGCTTAAGTGGGAGGACTGTTCAAGAGACCCAGTACTTC. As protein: CASSLSGRTVQETQYF.

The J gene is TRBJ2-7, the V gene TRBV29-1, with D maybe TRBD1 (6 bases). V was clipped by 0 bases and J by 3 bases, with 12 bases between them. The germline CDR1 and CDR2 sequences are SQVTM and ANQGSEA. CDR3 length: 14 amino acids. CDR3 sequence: CSVEDQGKGYEQYF. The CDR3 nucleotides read TGCAGCGTTGAAGACCAGGGGAAGGGCTACGAGCAGTACTTC.

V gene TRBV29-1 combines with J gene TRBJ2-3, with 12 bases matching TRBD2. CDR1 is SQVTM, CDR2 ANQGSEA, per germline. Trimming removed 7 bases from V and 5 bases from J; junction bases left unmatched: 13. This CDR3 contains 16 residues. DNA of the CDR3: TGCAGCGCCAAAGGGTCTAGCGGGGGGGCTGTAGATACGCAGTATTTT. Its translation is CSAKGSSGGAVDTQYF.

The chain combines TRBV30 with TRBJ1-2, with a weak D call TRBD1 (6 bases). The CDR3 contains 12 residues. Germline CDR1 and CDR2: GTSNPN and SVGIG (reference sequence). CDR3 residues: CAEDDRPYGYTF. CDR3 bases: TGTGCTGAAGACGACAGGCCCTATGGCTACACCTTC.

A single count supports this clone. CDR3 sequence: CASTPGNNSPLHF. The CDR3 DNA follows: TGCGCCAGCACCCCAGGGAATAATTCACCCCTCCACTTT. This chain uses TRBV5-1 with TRBJ1-6; maybe TRBD1 (5 bases). V lost 6 bases and J lost 5, with 9 bases in between. CDR3 length: 13 amino acids. Germline V CDR1 and CDR2: SGHRS, YFSETQ. Full variable domain (remainder filled in from reference TRBV5-1 and TRBJ1-6): KAGVTQTPRYLIKTRGQQVTLSCSPISGHRSVSWYQQTPGQGLQFLFEYFSETQRNKGNFPGRFSGRQFSNSRSEMNVSTLELGDSALYLCASTPGNNSPLHFGNGTRLTVT.

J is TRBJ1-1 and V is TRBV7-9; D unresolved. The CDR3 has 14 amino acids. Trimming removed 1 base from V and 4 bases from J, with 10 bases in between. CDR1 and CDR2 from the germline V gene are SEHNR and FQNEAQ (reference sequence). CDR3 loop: CASSLDLFSTEAFF. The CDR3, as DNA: TGTGCCAGCAGCTTAGATCTTTTTAGCACTGAAGCTTTCTTT.

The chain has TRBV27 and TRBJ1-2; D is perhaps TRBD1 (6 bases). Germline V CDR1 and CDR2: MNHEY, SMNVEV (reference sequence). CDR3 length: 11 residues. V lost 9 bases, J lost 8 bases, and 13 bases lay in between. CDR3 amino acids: CARQGPGGYTF. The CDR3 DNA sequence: TGTGCCAGACAGGGACCGGGGGGCTACACCTTC.